The present TCR beta chain was sequenced within a study of cytomegalovirus exposure and HLA in healthy donors. Study-level points and caveats: The tendency of first-cohort TCR clusters to co-occur in the roughly 120 validation repertoires was the finding of a later analysis.

Sequenced by immunoSEQ multiplex PCR; TCRdb stores in-frame clones only, minus some. Found here are about 360,000 clones, 86% of them singletons; the top ten hold under 0.95%. As for this clone: Its specificity is not known.

The V gene end was trimmed by 3 bases and the J gene end by 6 bases; junction bases not matched to a gene: 9. CDR1 SGHRS and CDR2 YFSETQ come from the germline V gene. The CDR3 spans 16 residues. The chain couples TRBV5-1 to TRBJ2-2; 9 bases align to TRBD1. The material sequenced was PBMCs. The source of this sequence is a young woman in good health and CMV-seronegative. In DNA form, the CDR3 reads TGCGCCAGCAGCTCGACCGGGACAGGGAGATCCGGGGAGCTGTTTTTT. Its translation is CASSSTGTGRSGELFF. Supplemented by reference TRBV5-1 and TRBJ2-2, the full variable domain reads KAGVTQTPRYLIKTRGQQVTLSCSPISGHRSVSWYQQTPGQGLQFLFEYFSETQRNKGNFPGRFSGRQFSNSRSEMNVSTLELGDSALYLCASSSTGTGRSGELFFGEGSRLTVL.